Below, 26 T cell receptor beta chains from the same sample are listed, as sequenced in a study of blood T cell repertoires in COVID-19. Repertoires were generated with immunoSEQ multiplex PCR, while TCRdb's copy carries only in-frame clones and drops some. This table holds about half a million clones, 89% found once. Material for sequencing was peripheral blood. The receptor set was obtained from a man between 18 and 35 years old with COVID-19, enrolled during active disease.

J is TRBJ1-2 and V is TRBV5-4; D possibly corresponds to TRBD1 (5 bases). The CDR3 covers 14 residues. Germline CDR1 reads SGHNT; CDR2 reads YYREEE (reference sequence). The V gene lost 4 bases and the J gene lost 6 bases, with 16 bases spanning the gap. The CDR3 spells CASSAPEQGDGYTF. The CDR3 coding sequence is TGTGCCAGCAGCGCTCCGGAGCAGGGCGATGGCTACACCTTC.

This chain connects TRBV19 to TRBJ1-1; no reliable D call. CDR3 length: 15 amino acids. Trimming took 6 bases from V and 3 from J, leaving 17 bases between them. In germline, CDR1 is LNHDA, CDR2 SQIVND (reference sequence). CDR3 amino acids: CASSPRRMGDTEAFF. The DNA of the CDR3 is TGTGCCAGTAGCCCACGACGGATGGGAGACACTGAAGCTTTCTTT.

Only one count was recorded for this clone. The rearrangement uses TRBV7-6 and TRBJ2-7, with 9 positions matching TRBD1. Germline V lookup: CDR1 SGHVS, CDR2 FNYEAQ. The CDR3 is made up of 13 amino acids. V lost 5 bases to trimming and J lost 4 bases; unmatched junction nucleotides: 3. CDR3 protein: CASSPGTGYEQYF. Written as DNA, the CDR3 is TGTGCCAGCAGCCCCGGGACAGGGTACGAGCAGTACTTC.

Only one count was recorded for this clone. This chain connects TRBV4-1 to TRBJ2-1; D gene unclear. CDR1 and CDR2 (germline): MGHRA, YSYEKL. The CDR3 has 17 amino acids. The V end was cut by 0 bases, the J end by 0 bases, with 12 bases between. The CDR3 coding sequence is TGCGCCAGCAGCCAAGATCGGTGGTTAAGCTCCTACAATGAGCAGTTCTTC. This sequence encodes CASSQDRWLSSYNEQFF.

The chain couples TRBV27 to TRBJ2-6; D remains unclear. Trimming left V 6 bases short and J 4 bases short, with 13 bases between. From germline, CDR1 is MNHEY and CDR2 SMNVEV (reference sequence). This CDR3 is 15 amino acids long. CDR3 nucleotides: TGTGCCAGCAGCCCACTTTTCTTAGGGGCCAACGTCCTGACTTTC. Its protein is CASSPLFLGANVLTF.

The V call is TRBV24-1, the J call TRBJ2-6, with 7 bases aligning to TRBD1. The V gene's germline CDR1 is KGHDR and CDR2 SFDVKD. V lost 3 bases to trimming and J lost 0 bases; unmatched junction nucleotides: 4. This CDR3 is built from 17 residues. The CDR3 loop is CATSDPGTASGANVLTF. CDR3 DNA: TGTGCCACCAGTGATCCAGGGACAGCCTCTGGGGCCAACGTCCTGACTTTC.

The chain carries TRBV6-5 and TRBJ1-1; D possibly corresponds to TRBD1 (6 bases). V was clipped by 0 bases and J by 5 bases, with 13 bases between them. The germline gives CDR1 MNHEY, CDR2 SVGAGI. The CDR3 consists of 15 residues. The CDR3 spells CASSYSRGGTTEAFF. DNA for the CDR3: TGTGCCAGCAGTTACTCCAGGGGTGGAACAACTGAAGCTTTCTTT.

CDR3 loop: CASSFDRDYYEQFF. The DNA for the CDR3 is TGTGCCAGCAGTTTCGACAGGGATTACTATGAGCAGTTCTTC. The chain carries TRBV27 and TRBJ2-1; 7 bases line up with TRBD1. The CDR3 covers 14 residues. Unmatched junction bases numbered 7, after V lost 3 bases and J lost 8 bases. Germline-derived CDR1 and CDR2 are MNHEY and SMNVEV (reference sequence).

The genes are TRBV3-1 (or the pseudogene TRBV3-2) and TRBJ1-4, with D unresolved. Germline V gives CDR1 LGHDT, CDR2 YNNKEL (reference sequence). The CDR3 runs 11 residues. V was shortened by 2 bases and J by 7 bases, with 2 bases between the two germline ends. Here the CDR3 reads CASSQLEKLFF. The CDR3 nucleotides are TGTGCCAGCAGCCAACTTGAAAAACTGTTTTTT.

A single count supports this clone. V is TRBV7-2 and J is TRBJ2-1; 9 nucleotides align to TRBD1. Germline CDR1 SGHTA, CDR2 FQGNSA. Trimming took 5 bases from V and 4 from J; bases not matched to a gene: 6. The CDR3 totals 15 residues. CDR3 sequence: CASSPDRGFYNEQFF. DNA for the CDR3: TGTGCCAGCAGCCCGGACAGGGGATTTTACAATGAGCAGTTCTTC.

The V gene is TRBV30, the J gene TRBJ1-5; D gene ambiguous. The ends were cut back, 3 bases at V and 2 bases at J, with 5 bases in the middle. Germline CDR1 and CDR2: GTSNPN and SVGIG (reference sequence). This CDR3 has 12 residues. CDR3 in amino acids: CAWRGGNQPQHF. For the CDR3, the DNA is TGTGCCTGGAGAGGAGGCAATCAGCCCCAGCATTTT.

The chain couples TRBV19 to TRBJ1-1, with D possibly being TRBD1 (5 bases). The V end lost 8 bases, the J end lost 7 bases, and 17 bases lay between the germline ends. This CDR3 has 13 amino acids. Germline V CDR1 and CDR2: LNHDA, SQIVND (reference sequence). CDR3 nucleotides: TGTGCCAGTGGCGGGACGGTGGGTAATGAAGCTTTCTTT. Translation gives CASGGTVGNEAFF.

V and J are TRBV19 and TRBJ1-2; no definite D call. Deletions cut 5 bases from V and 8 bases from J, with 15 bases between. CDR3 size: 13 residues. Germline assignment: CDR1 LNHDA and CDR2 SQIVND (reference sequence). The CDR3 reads CASSVQTLQGYTF. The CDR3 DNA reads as TGTGCCAGTAGTGTCCAAACCTTACAGGGCTACACCTTC.

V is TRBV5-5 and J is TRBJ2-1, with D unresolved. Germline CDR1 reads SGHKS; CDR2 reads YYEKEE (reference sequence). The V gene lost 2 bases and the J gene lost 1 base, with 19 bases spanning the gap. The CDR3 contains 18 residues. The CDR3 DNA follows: TGTGCCAGCAGCTTAAAACAGTCCCCGACCCTTTCCTACAATGAGCAGTTCTTC. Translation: CASSLKQSPTLSYNEQFF.

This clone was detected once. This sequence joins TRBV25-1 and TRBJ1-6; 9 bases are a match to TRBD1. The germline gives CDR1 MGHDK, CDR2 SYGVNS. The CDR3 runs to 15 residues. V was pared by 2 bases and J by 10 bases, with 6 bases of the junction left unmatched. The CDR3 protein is CASSEAQGARSPLHF. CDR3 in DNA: TGTGCCAGCAGTGAAGCACAGGGGGCTCGGTCACCCCTCCACTTT.

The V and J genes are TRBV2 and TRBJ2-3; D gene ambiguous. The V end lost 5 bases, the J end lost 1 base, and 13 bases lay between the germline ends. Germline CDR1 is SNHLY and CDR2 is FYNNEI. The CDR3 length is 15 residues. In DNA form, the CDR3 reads TGTGCCAGCAGTTCCTCCGGGTCCCGCACAGATACGCAGTATTTT. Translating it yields CASSSSGSRTDTQYF.

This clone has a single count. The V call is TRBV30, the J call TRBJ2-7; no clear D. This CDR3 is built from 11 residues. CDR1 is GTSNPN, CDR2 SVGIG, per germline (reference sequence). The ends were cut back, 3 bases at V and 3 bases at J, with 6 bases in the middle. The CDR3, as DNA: TGTGCCTGGAGGTCAGTCTACGAGCAGTACTTC. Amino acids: CAWRSVYEQYF. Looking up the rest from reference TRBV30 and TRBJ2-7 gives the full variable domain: SQTIHQWPATLVQPVGSPLSLECTVEGTSNPNLYWYRQAAGRGLQLLFYSVGIGQISSEVPQNLSASRPQDRQFILSSKKLLLSDSGFYLCAWRSVYEQYFGPGTRLTVT.

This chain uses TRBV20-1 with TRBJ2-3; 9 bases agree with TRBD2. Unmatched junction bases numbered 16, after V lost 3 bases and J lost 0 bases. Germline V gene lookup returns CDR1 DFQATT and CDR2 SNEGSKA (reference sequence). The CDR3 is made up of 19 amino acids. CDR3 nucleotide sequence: TGCAGTGCTAGTGGGGGGCTAGCGGGACTTAGCTTTAGCACAGATACGCAGTATTTT. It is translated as CSASGGLAGLSFSTDTQYF.

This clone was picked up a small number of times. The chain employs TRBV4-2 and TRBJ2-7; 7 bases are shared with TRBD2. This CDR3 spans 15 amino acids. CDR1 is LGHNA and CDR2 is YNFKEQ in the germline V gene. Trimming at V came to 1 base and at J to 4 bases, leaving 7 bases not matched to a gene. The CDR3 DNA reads TGTGCCAGCAGCCAAGCAGTGGGAGGGCCTTACGAGCAGTACTTC. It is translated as CASSQAVGGPYEQYF.

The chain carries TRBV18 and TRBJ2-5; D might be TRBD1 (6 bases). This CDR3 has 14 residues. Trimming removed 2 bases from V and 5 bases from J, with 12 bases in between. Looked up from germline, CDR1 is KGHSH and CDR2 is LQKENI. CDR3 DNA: TGTGCCAGCTCACCAACACAGGGTTTGGAGACCCAGTACTTC. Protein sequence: CASSPTQGLETQYF. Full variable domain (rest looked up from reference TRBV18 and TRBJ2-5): NAGVMQNPRHLVRRRGQEARLRCSPMKGHSHVYWYRQLPEEGLKFMVYLQKENIIDESGMPKERFSAEFPKEGPSILRIQQVVRGDSAAYFCASSPTQGLETQYFGPGTRLLVL.

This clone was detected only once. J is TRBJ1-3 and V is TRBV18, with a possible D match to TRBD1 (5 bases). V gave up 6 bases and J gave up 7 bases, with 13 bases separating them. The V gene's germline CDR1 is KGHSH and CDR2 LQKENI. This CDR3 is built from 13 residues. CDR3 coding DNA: TGTGCCAGCTCCCTGGGAGGGACGAACACCATATATTTT. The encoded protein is CASSLGGTNTIYF.

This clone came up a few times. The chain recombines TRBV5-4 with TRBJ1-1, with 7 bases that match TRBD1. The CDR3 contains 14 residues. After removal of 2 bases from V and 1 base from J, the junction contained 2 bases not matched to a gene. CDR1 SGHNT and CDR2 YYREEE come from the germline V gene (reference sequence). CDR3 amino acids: CASSFAGGNTEAFF. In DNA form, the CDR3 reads TGTGCCAGCAGCTTTGCAGGGGGGAACACTGAAGCTTTCTTT.

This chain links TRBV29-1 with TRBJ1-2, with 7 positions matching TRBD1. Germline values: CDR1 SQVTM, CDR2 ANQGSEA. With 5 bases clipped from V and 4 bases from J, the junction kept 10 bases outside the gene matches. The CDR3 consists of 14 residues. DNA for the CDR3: TGCAGCGTTTGGAGCCAGGGGGAAGGCTATGGCTACACCTTC. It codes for CSVWSQGEGYGYTF.

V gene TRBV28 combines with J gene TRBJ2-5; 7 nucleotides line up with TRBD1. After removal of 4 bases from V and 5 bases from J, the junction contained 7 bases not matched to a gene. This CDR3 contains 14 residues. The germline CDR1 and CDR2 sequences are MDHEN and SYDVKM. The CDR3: CASSSWDSRETQYF. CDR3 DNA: TGTGCCAGCAGTTCGTGGGACAGTCGGGAGACCCAGTACTTC. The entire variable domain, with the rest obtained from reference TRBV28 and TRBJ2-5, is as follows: DVKVTQSSRYLVKRTGEKVFLECVQDMDHENMFWYRQDPGLGLRLIYFSYDVKMKEKGDIPEGYSVSREKKERFSLILESASTNQTSMYLCASSSWDSRETQYFGPGTRLLVL.

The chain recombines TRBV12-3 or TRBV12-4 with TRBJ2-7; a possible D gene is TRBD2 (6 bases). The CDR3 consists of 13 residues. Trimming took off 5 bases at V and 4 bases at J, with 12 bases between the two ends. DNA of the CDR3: TGTGCCAGCAGTCTAGGGGAGGCATACGAGCAGTACTTC. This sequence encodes CASSLGEAYEQYF.

CDR3 sequence (DNA): TGTGCCAGTAGAAGGGCGACTAGGGGCTACAATGAGCAGTTCTTC. This encodes CASRRATRGYNEQFF. The chain is built from TRBV19 and TRBJ2-1, with D possibly being TRBD2 (6 bases). The V gene lost 6 bases and the J gene lost 3 bases, with 15 bases spanning the gap. The CDR3 contains 15 residues. Germline values: CDR1 LNHDA, CDR2 SQIVND (reference sequence).